This TCR beta chain was recovered during a study of low-dose radiotherapy and immunotherapy resistance in tumors. About the study: The fractionation for Cohort 1 was 0.5 Gy per fraction every 2 weeks, totaling 6.5 Gy. Patients took aspirin (300 mg orally, daily) for four cycles beginning at cycle 1 day 1.

Stated time point: before trial treatment. Each patient who was eligible had an advanced solid tumor with no tumor-infiltrating lymphocytes. CDR3 length: 13 residues. Trimming stripped 3 bases from V and 7 bases from J, with 7 bases between. CDR1 SGHVS and CDR2 FNYEAQ come from the germline V gene. Alpha and beta chains were covered, as first-strand cDNA relied on TRAV- and TRBV-specific primers. Using a constant-region primer together with a V-primer adapter, TCRs were subjected to around 20 PCR cycles of amplification. TCRdb processed the reads anew with MiXCR; each CDR3 protein has one entry. The repertoire holds 59,000 or so distinct CDR3 sequences, about 25% seen once, with roughly 7% in the top ten.

V is TRBV7-6 and J is TRBJ1-6; D is ambiguous. The sequence derives from a male donor with rectosigmoid adenocarcinoma. Sample: PBMCs, taken before treatment. CDR3 loop: CASSLWANSPLHF. DNA for the CDR3: TGTGCCAGCAGCTTGTGGGCGAATTCACCCCTCCACTTT.